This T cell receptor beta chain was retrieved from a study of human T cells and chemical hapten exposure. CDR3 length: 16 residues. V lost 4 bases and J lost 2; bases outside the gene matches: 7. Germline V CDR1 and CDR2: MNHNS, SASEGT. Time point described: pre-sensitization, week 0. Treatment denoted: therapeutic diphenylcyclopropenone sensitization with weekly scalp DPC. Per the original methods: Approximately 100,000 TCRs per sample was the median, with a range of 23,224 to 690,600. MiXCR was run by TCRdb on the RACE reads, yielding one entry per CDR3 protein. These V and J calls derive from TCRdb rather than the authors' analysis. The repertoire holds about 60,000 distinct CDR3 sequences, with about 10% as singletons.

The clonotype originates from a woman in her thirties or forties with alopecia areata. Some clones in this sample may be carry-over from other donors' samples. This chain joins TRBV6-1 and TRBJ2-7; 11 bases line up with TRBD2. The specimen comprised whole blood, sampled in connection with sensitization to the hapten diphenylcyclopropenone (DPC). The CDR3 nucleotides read TGTGCCAGCAGTGGTTCTAGCGGGAGGCCACCCTACGAGCAGTACTTC. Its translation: CASSGSSGRPPYEQYF.